Presented here are 26 T cell receptor beta chains from one specimen sequenced in a study of OX40 agonist ivuxolimab in advanced cancers. Library preparation employed the immunoSEQ multiplex PCR assay. TCRdb's version of the immuneACCESS table is confined to in-frame rearrangements and falls short of the full clone set. An unresolved V gene accounts for under half of the shortfall where checked; the remainder is of unknown origin. The sample contains 100,000 or so clones, roughly 90% of them found a single time. 3.4% of the sample belongs to the ten largest clones. This specimen was CD4+ or CD8+ T cells sorted from blood, taken in a trial of the OX40 agonist ivuxolimab. The origin of the receptors is an adult with an advanced solid tumor such as melanoma, head and neck, liver or kidney cancer.

V is TRBV4-1 and J is TRBJ2-4, with D possibly matching TRBD1 (6 bases). Germline V gene lookup returns CDR1 MGHRA and CDR2 YSYEKL. The CDR3 contains 16 residues. The V and J ends lost 4 bases and 2 bases respectively, with 15 bases between them. CDR3 in amino acids: CASSPTDQGTKNIQYF. DNA for the CDR3: TGCGCCAGCAGCCCAACGGATCAGGGGACCAAAAACATTCAGTACTTC.

V and J are TRBV6-5 and TRBJ2-7; D is unresolved. This CDR3 has 14 residues. The V and J ends lost 0 bases and 1 base respectively, with 7 bases between them. Germline CDR1 is MNHEY and CDR2 is SVGAGI. CDR3 DNA: TGTGCCAGCAGTTACTCACCCGGGTCCTACGAGCAGTACTTC. Amino acid sequence: CASSYSPGSYEQYF.

In regard to this clone: Germline is not matched at one junction end, which may reflect a read error. The J gene is TRBJ2-7, the V gene TRBV6-6; D is perhaps TRBD1 or TRBD2 (5 bases each). This CDR3 is 12 amino acids long. Per the germline V gene, CDR1 is MNHNY and CDR2 is SVGAGI (reference sequence). CDR3 in DNA: TGTGCCAGCAGTTACTCGGGGCCAACGAGGGACTTC. Encoded protein: CASSYSGPTRDF.

The CDR3 protein is CASSRAEREDMDTQYF. The CDR3 DNA is TGTGCCAGCAGCCGGGCGGAGCGGGAGGACATGGATACGCAGTATTTT. The J gene is TRBJ2-3, the V gene TRBV5-5, with TRBD2 matching 9 bases. The CDR3 is 16 amino acids. CDR1 and CDR2 (germline): SGHKS, YYEKEE (reference sequence). V was pared by 4 bases and J by 6 bases, with 12 bases of the junction left unmatched.

This sequence joins TRBV7-9 and TRBJ2-3, with D maybe TRBD2 (6 bases). This CDR3 contains 14 residues. V lost 7 bases to trimming and J lost 2 bases, with 13 bases between them. Per the germline V gene, CDR1 is SEHNR and CDR2 is FQNEAQ (reference sequence). The CDR3 protein is CASTAWRDTDTQYF. The CDR3 nucleotides are TGTGCCAGCACCGCGTGGCGGGACACAGATACGCAGTATTTT.

V usage is TRBV5-1 and J usage is TRBJ1-1; D is possibly TRBD1 (5 bases). V dropped 1 base and J dropped 4 bases, with 11 bases sitting between them. Germline V lookup: CDR1 SGHRS, CDR2 YFSETQ. CDR3 length: 14 residues. CDR3 in amino acids: CASSLIDGGTEAFF. In nucleotides, the CDR3 is TGCGCCAGCAGCTTGATCGACGGGGGCACTGAAGCTTTCTTT.

The chain recombines TRBV4-1 with TRBJ2-7; possible D gene TRBD2, 5 bases. The V and J ends lost 0 bases and 2 bases respectively, with 14 bases between them. CDR1 and CDR2 from the germline V gene are MGHRA and YSYEKL. This CDR3 spans 16 amino acids. CDR3 coding DNA: TGCGCCAGCAGCCAAGATCTTGCTAGCAGGACCTACGAGCAGTACTTC. Translated: CASSQDLASRTYEQYF.

This sequence joins TRBV18 and TRBJ1-2; D remains ambiguous. The CDR3 is 15 amino acids. V was pared by 2 bases and J by 4 bases, with 14 bases between. Germline V CDR1 and CDR2: KGHSH, LQKENI. CDR3 coding DNA: TGTGCCAGCTCACCAGAGGCGGCTATCGGCTATGGCTACACCTTC. It codes for CASSPEAAIGYGYTF.

In regard to this clone: This sample also contains other DNA sequences that code for the same CDR3. The chain has TRBV27 and TRBJ2-7, with 7 bases lining up with TRBD2. This CDR3 is 14 amino acids long. Germline values: CDR1 MNHEY, CDR2 SMNVEV (reference sequence). V lost 3 bases and J lost 0; bases outside the gene matches: 2. This CDR3 is CASSFSGGSYEQYF. The CDR3 bases are TGTGCCAGCAGTTTCTCGGGGGGCTCCTACGAGCAGTACTTC.

The CDR3: CANTQTRSNEKLFF. The CDR3 coding sequence is TGTGCCAACACCCAGACAAGGAGCAATGAAAAACTGTTTTTT. The chain employs TRBV28 and TRBJ1-4; D is unresolved. Trimming took 10 bases from V and 5 from J, leaving 17 bases between them. This CDR3 has 14 amino acids. CDR1 and CDR2 (germline): MDHEN, SYDVKM.

The V gene is TRBV5-6, the J gene TRBJ2-5; 8 bases agree with TRBD1. From germline, CDR1 is SGHDT and CDR2 YYEEEE. The CDR3 has 14 amino acids. Trimming removed 8 bases from V and 0 bases from J; junction bases left unmatched: 6. CDR3 nucleotide sequence: TGTGCCAGTAAACAGGGGGACAACCAAGAGACCCAGTACTTC. Protein product: CASKQGDNQETQYF.

A single count supports this clone. V is TRBV7-2 and J is TRBJ1-2; D remains ambiguous. Germline V gene data show CDR1 as SGHTA and CDR2 as FQGNSA. V lost 6 bases and J lost 8, with 22 bases in between. CDR3 length equals 15 residues. CDR3 region: CASRTRPARPEGYTF. CDR3 coding DNA: TGTGCCAGCAGAACAAGACCCGCCCGACCGGAAGGCTACACCTTC.

The rearrangement joins TRBV27 to TRBJ2-7; D call uncertain. Trimming took off 10 bases at V and 3 bases at J, with 19 bases between the two ends. CDR3 size: 14 residues. Germline CDR1 MNHEY, CDR2 SMNVEV (reference sequence). CDR3 coding DNA: TGTGCCAACGTACATGGGGTGCAGAACTACGAGCAGTACTTC. Translation gives CANVHGVQNYEQYF.

The chain uses TRBV4-1 and TRBJ1-2; 7 bases line up with TRBD1. The CDR3 has 16 amino acids. CDR1 MGHRA and CDR2 YSYEKL come from the germline V gene. Germline trimming cut 1 base from V and 8 bases from J; bases unmatched to any gene: 13. The CDR3 DNA is TGCGCCAGCAGCCAAGGCAAGAGGGGGCGACCGCGGGGCTACACCTTC. Translated: CASSQGKRGRPRGYTF.

CDR3 nucleotide sequence: TGTGCCAGCAGTTTAGCTGGGATGGGCGAGCAGTACTTC. Translated: CASSLAGMGEQYF. The chain combines TRBV27 with TRBJ2-7; the D is unclear. This CDR3 is built from 13 residues. Per the germline V gene, CDR1 is MNHEY and CDR2 is SMNVEV (reference sequence). The V and J ends lost 2 bases and 6 bases respectively, with 11 bases between them.

The V gene is TRBV19, the J gene TRBJ2-7, with unresolved D. The germline V gene has CDR1 LNHDA and CDR2 SQIVND (reference sequence). Trimming left V 1 base short and J 0 bases short, with 10 bases between. CDR3 length equals 15 residues. The CDR3, as DNA: TGTGCCAGTAGTATAGGACGAGGTGGCTCCTACGAGCAGTACTTC. Residues: CASSIGRGGSYEQYF.

This chain connects TRBV6-1 to TRBJ2-7, with TRBD2 as a possible D gene (5 bases). Germline V lookup: CDR1 MNHNS, CDR2 SASEGT. V shed 3 bases and J shed 0 bases, with 12 bases lying between them. The CDR3 loop spans 15 amino acids. The chain's CDR3 is CASSDFSGPSYEQYF. CDR3 nucleotides: TGTGCCAGCAGTGATTTCAGCGGACCCTCCTACGAGCAGTACTTC.

The chain is built from TRBV6-6 and TRBJ2-1, with TRBD1 matching over 7 bases. Unmatched junction bases numbered 11, after V lost 6 bases and J lost 6 bases. The CDR3 consists of 15 residues. Germline V gene lookup returns CDR1 MNHNY and CDR2 SVGAGI (reference sequence). The CDR3 bases are TGTGCCAGCAGACTAGGGACAGCTAGGGTCAATGAGCAGTTCTTC. Translation: CASRLGTARVNEQFF.

The genes are TRBV19 and TRBJ2-3; 9 nucleotides line up with TRBD1. J lost 3 bases, V lost 5 bases, and 6 bases had no gene match. The CDR3 runs to 15 residues. Germline assignment: CDR1 LNHDA and CDR2 SQIVND (reference sequence). The chain's CDR3 is CASSLTGGLTDTQYF. As DNA, the CDR3 is TGTGCCAGTAGTCTCACAGGGGGCTTAACAGATACGCAGTATTTT.

The rearrangement links TRBV6-6 to TRBJ1-1; D is ambiguous. The CDR3 spans 12 residues. Trimming pared 4 bases from V and 7 bases from J, leaving 10 bases between. Germline CDR1 and CDR2: MNHNY and SVGAGI (reference sequence). The CDR3 spells CASSSGPIEAFF. The CDR3 DNA sequence: TGTGCCAGCAGTTCCGGGCCGATTGAAGCTTTCTTT.

The chain combines TRBV9 with TRBJ1-5, with 10 bases matching TRBD1. J lost 2 bases, V lost 4 bases, and 6 bases had no gene match. Germline values: CDR1 SGDLS, CDR2 YYNGEE. The length of the CDR3 is 16 residues. As DNA, the CDR3 is TGTGCCAGCAGCCCTGGACAGGGGGGAGGCAATCAGCCCCAGCATTTT. It codes for CASSPGQGGGNQPQHF.

The chain joins TRBV29-1 to TRBJ2-7; D ambiguous. The CDR3 extends over 14 amino acids. From germline, CDR1 is SQVTM and CDR2 ANQGSEA. With 4 bases removed from V and 1 base from J, the gap between germline ends came to 14 bases. The CDR3: CSVGRAATSYEQYF. The CDR3 DNA follows: TGCAGCGTTGGTAGGGCAGCGACGTCCTACGAGCAGTACTTC.

This chain joins TRBV12-5 and TRBJ2-3; D perhaps matches TRBD2 (6 bases). Germline V gene data show CDR1 as LGHNT and CDR2 as FRNRAP. Between the trimmed V and J ends, which lost 2 bases and 10 bases, there was a span of 13 bases. The CDR3 has 13 residues. CDR3 sequence: CASGLPPGVPQYF. The CDR3 DNA follows: TGTGCTAGTGGTTTGCCGCCGGGGGTCCCGCAGTATTTT.

This chain links TRBV6-7 with TRBJ2-5; 10 bases are a match to TRBD1. TRBV6-7 is flagged as an ORF with uncertain function. This CDR3 has 16 amino acids. Trimming at V came to 5 bases and at J to 2 bases, leaving 8 bases not matched to a gene. The CDR3: CASSQTPDRGQETQYF. CDR3 nucleotides: TGTGCCAGCAGTCAAACCCCGGACAGGGGGCAAGAGACCCAGTACTTC.

This chain joins TRBV19 and TRBJ2-1; no reliable D call. Germline V lookup: CDR1 LNHDA, CDR2 SQIVND (reference sequence). The V gene lost 4 bases and the J gene lost 0 bases, with 10 bases spanning the gap. The CDR3 consists of 15 residues. The CDR3 reads CASSTRPISYNEQFF. In nucleotides, the CDR3 is TGTGCCAGTAGTACTCGACCCATCTCCTACAATGAGCAGTTCTTC. The full variable domain, completed using reference TRBV19 and TRBJ2-1, is DGGITQSPKYLFRKEGQNVTLSCEQNLNHDAMYWYRQDPGQGLRLIYYSQIVNDFQKGDIAEGYSVSREKKESFPLTVTSAQKNPTAFYLCASSTRPISYNEQFFGPGTRLTVL.

The rearrangement joins TRBV9 to TRBJ2-7; perhaps D is TRBD1 or TRBD2 (7 bases each). Looked up from germline, CDR1 is SGDLS and CDR2 is YYNGEE. The CDR3 contains 15 residues. V lost 0 bases and J 2 bases, leaving 12 bases between the germline ends. CDR3 amino acids: CASSVGGGGTYEQYF. DNA for the CDR3: TGTGCCAGCAGCGTAGGGGGAGGGGGCACCTACGAGCAGTACTTC.